These 26 T cell receptor beta chains share one sample of origin, sequenced in a study of human T cells and chemical hapten exposure. Indicated time point: healthy volunteer bleed at 6 weeks. Unfractionated whole blood yielded the extracted total RNA. In TCRdb, the RACE reads were re-called with MiXCR into one record per CDR3 protein. This sample has about 65,000 distinct CDR3 sequences, with 6% to 7% found just once. The specimen sequenced was whole blood. The receptors come from a female donor in good health. Some clones in this sample may be carry-over from other donors' samples.

Ten or more counts support this clonotype. The chain is built from TRBV12-3 or TRBV12-4 and TRBJ1-6; D is unclear. The CDR3 extends over 12 amino acids. The V and J ends lost 2 bases and 11 bases respectively, with 7 bases between them. In DNA form, the CDR3 reads TGTGCCAGCAGTTTAAGAGGGCCACCCCTCCACTTT. Protein: CASSLRGPPLHF.

This clonotype was found a few times. V gene TRBV10-3 combines with J gene TRBJ1-5, with TRBD1 matching 7 bases. CDR3 length: 14 amino acids. V shed 3 bases, J shed 10 bases, and the junction held 9 bases outside the gene matches. In germline, CDR1 is ENHRY, CDR2 SYGVKD. The DNA for the CDR3 is TGTGCCATCAGTGAACGGGACAGCTCGAGACCCCAGCATTTT. This sequence encodes CAISERDSSRPQHF.

This clonotype was detected ten times or more. The chain couples TRBV29-1 to TRBJ1-1, with D possibly TRBD1 on 6 matching bases. This CDR3 is built from 15 residues. Trimming pared 4 bases from V and 5 bases from J, leaving 20 bases between. The germline V gene has CDR1 SQVTM and CDR2 ANQGSEA. CDR3 region: CSVVLGGAPVTEAFF. The CDR3 DNA sequence: TGCAGCGTTGTTTTGGGGGGCGCCCCAGTAACTGAAGCTTTCTTT.

In its sample, this clonotype was seen many times. This chain uses TRBV6-2 or TRBV6-3 with TRBJ1-1, with no clear D. Germline values: CDR1 MNHEY, CDR2 SVGEGT. CDR3 length: 16 residues. V lost 2 bases, J lost 3 bases, and 16 bases lay in between. The CDR3 spells CASSYDRMAGDTEAFF. In nucleotides, the CDR3 is TGTGCCAGCAGTTACGATCGTATGGCCGGGGACACTGAAGCTTTCTTT.

J is TRBJ1-1 and V is TRBV6-1; TRBD1 matches 7 bases. Trimming at V came to 5 bases and at J to 11 bases, leaving 5 bases not matched to a gene. Germline V gene lookup returns CDR1 MNHNS and CDR2 SASEGT. The CDR3 has 11 amino acids. The CDR3 sequence is CASSRGQAAFF. The DNA of the CDR3 is TGTGCCAGCAGTAGAGGACAGGCGGCTTTCTTT.

In its sample, this clonotype was seen many times. V and J are TRBV12-3 or TRBV12-4 and TRBJ1-2, with D hard to call. V lost 8 bases and J 8 bases, leaving 12 bases between the germline ends. This CDR3 comprises 11 residues. As DNA, the CDR3 is TGTGCCAGCGGTAATAATGGGGGCTACACCTTC. This encodes CASGNNGGYTF.

This clonotype was observed many times. The CDR3 reads CASSYSIRGDKTQPQHF. CDR3 nucleotide sequence: TGTGCCAGCAGTTACTCGATTCGGGGAGACAAGACCCAGCCCCAGCATTTT. This chain uses TRBV6-6 with TRBJ1-5; D remains ambiguous. The CDR3 runs to 17 residues. The germline V gene encodes CDR1 MNHNY and CDR2 SVGAGI (reference sequence). V dropped 0 bases and J dropped 7 bases, with 19 bases sitting between them.

In this sample, this clonotype turned up a few times. J is TRBJ1-5 and V is TRBV28; the D gene is possibly TRBD1 (5 bases). This CDR3 is 16 amino acids long. V dropped 5 bases and J dropped 1 base, with 15 bases sitting between them. Looked up from germline, CDR1 is MDHEN and CDR2 is SYDVKM. CDR3 nucleotide sequence: TGTGCCAGCAGTCCAAAGCCGGGACTGAGCAATCAGCCCCAGCATTTT. It codes for CASSPKPGLSNQPQHF.

This clonotype was detected only a few times. The CDR3 region is CASSQELQGSSSYNEQFF. The CDR3 DNA reads TGCGCCAGCAGCCAAGAGCTACAGGGTTCAAGCTCCTACAATGAGCAGTTCTTC. V usage is TRBV4-3 and J usage is TRBJ2-1; a possible D gene is TRBD1 (6 bases). The ends were cut back, 0 bases at V and 0 bases at J, with 15 bases in the middle. There are 18 residues in the CDR3. Germline loops: CDR1 LGHNA, CDR2 YSLEER.

This clonotype showed up many times. This rearrangement joins TRBV7-2 to TRBJ2-3; 7 positions agree with TRBD2. This CDR3 contains 17 residues. V was clipped by 5 bases and J by 6 bases; unmatched bases: 17. CDR1 and CDR2 from the germline V gene are SGHTA and FQGNSA. The CDR3 region is CASSLRPARENWDTQYF. The CDR3 DNA sequence: TGTGCCAGCAGCCTACGCCCTGCGCGGGAGAATTGGGATACGCAGTATTTT.

The rearrangement joins TRBV6-6 to TRBJ1-1, with D unresolved. The V gene's germline CDR1 is MNHNY and CDR2 SVGAGI (reference sequence). This CDR3 has 17 residues. Trimming shortened V by 2 bases and J by 3 bases, and 19 bases separated the two germline ends. CDR3: CASSYLPNSPSDTEAFF. CDR3 DNA: TGTGCCAGCAGTTACCTCCCGAACAGCCCGTCCGACACTGAAGCTTTCTTT.

This clonotype was seen many times. The genes are TRBV28 and TRBJ1-1, with D uncertain. Trimming stripped 3 bases from V and 0 bases from J, with 11 bases between. The CDR3 sequence is 15 residues long. Germline assignment: CDR1 MDHEN and CDR2 SYDVKM. CDR3 sequence: CASSFGPGMNTEAFF. In DNA form, the CDR3 reads TGTGCCAGCAGTTTCGGGCCGGGGATGAACACTGAAGCTTTCTTT.

This chain connects TRBV28 to TRBJ2-7, with D hard to call. The CDR3 consists of 13 residues. V was trimmed by 6 bases and J by 4 bases, leaving 13 bases between them. Germline CDR1 reads MDHEN; CDR2 reads SYDVKM. The CDR3 region is CASRSQIQYEQYF. The CDR3 bases are TGTGCCAGCAGGAGTCAGATTCAATACGAGCAGTACTTC.

The rearrangement links TRBV27 to TRBJ2-6; TRBD1 matches 11 bases. This CDR3 contains 17 residues. The ends lost 5 bases at V and 2 bases at J; junction bases unmatched: 5. Looked up from germline, CDR1 is MNHEY and CDR2 is SMNVEV (reference sequence). This CDR3 reads CASSPGQGEAGANVLTF. The CDR3 DNA sequence: TGTGCCAGCAGTCCGGGACAGGGGGAGGCTGGGGCCAACGTCCTGACTTTC. Drawing the rest from reference TRBV27 and TRBJ2-6, the complete variable domain is EAQVTQNPRYLITVTGKKLTVTCSQNMNHEYMSWYRQDPGLGLRQIYYSMNVEVTDKGDVPEGYKVSRKEKRNFPLILESPSPNQTSLYFCASSPGQGEAGANVLTFGAGSRLTVL.

This clonotype was recorded many times. The genes are TRBV27 and TRBJ1-5; 7 bases are shared with TRBD1. Germline V gene sequence: CDR1 MNHEY, CDR2 SMNVEV (reference sequence). The CDR3 loop spans 13 amino acids. Germline trimming cut 8 bases from V and 5 bases from J; bases unmatched to any gene: 6. As DNA, the CDR3 is TGTGCCAGCCGGAGGGGGCAGGATCAGCCCCAGCATTTT. This sequence encodes CASRRGQDQPQHF.

V and J are TRBV20-1 and TRBJ2-3; a possible D gene is TRBD2 (5 bases). V was clipped by 3 bases and J by 0 bases, with 16 bases between them. Germline CDR1 is DFQATT and CDR2 is SNEGSKA (reference sequence). The length of the CDR3 is 16 residues. The CDR3 loop is CSASGVSQLSTDTQYF. The CDR3 nucleotides read TGCAGTGCTAGCGGGGTTTCGCAACTAAGCACAGATACGCAGTATTTT.

This clonotype was counted many times. The rearrangement links TRBV11-2 to TRBJ2-4, with no clear D. This CDR3 spans 17 amino acids. Trimming left V 5 bases short and J 0 bases short, with 17 bases between. The germline gives CDR1 SGHAT, CDR2 FQNNGV. CDR3 protein: CASSLSDFIIAKNIQYF. The CDR3 nucleotides read TGTGCCAGCAGCCTAAGCGACTTTATTATAGCCAAAAACATTCAGTACTTC.

This rearrangement joins TRBV6-2 or TRBV6-3 to TRBJ2-1; no firm D call. There are 12 residues in the CDR3. The ends were cut back, 8 bases at V and 0 bases at J, with 5 bases in the middle. Germline lookup yields CDR1 MNHEY and CDR2 SVGEGT. The CDR3 bases are TGTGCCAGCTGGGACTCCTACAATGAGCAGTTCTTC. Translating it yields CASWDSYNEQFF.

This clonotype has a count of ten or more. The genes are TRBV9 and TRBJ1-1; D call uncertain. V was trimmed by 0 bases and J by 0 bases, leaving 6 bases between them. Germline values: CDR1 SGDLS, CDR2 YYNGEE. The CDR3 has 14 amino acids. The CDR3 here is CASSVGGMNTEAFF. The CDR3 DNA sequence: TGTGCCAGCAGCGTAGGGGGTATGAACACTGAAGCTTTCTTT.

This clonotype was recorded many times. V is TRBV29-1 and J is TRBJ2-3, with D tentatively TRBD1 (6 bases). Trimming left V 7 bases short and J 8 bases short, with 13 bases between. There are 11 residues in the CDR3. Germline CDR1 and CDR2: SQVTM and ANQGSEA. DNA for the CDR3: TGCAGCGCATGGACAGTACGTACGCAGTATTTT. It yields the protein CSAWTVRTQYF.

At least ten counts were recorded for this clonotype. The V gene is TRBV7-8, the J gene TRBJ2-5; D unresolved. The germline V and J ends were trimmed by 6 bases and 2 bases, with 10 bases remaining between them. The CDR3 spans 13 residues. In germline, CDR1 is SGHVS, CDR2 FQNEAQ. The CDR3 sequence: CASRMVRQETQYF. CDR3 DNA sequence: TGTGCCAGCAGAATGGTCCGACAAGAGACCCAGTACTTC.

This chain connects TRBV18 to TRBJ2-5, with 11 positions matching TRBD1. The ends lost 4 bases at V and 4 bases at J; junction bases unmatched: 8. The CDR3 is made up of 16 amino acids. The germline CDR1 and CDR2 sequences are KGHSH and LQKENI. The CDR3, as DNA: TGTGCCAGCTCACAATCCGGACAGGGGGCTCGAGAGACCCAGTACTTC. It yields the protein CASSQSGQGARETQYF.

Many counts were recorded for this clonotype. CDR3 bases: TGTGCCAGCAGTGAAAAGACAGGGGTGGCAGATACGCAGTATTTT. Amino acids: CASSEKTGVADTQYF. The gene calls are TRBV25-1 and TRBJ2-3; the match to TRBD1 covers 8 bases. With 2 bases clipped from V and 4 bases from J, the junction kept 5 bases outside the gene matches. Per the germline V gene, CDR1 is MGHDK and CDR2 is SYGVNS. The CDR3 consists of 15 residues.

This chain joins TRBV7-2 and TRBJ2-2, with D maybe TRBD2 (7 bases). The V gene's germline CDR1 is SGHTA and CDR2 FQGNSA. V gave up 5 bases and J gave up 8 bases, with 15 bases separating them. The CDR3 runs 14 residues. The CDR3 sequence: CASSGGAGKGELFF. The CDR3 bases are TGTGCCAGCAGCGGGGGGGCCGGGAAAGGGGAGCTGTTTTTT.

J is TRBJ2-5 and V is TRBV10-3; 7 nucleotides agree with TRBD1. The V and J ends lost 3 bases and 6 bases, in that order; junction bases with no gene match: 7. CDR1 ENHRY and CDR2 SYGVKD come from the germline V gene. This CDR3 comprises 14 residues. In DNA, the CDR3 is TGTGCCATCAGTGACCAGGACAGGCTTCAGACCCAGTACTTC. Residues: CAISDQDRLQTQYF.

The chain recombines TRBV5-1 with TRBJ2-4; D is ambiguous. The germline V gene encodes CDR1 SGHRS and CDR2 YFSETQ. Between the trimmed V and J ends, which lost 0 bases and 0 bases, there was a span of 13 bases. This CDR3 has 17 amino acids. The CDR3 DNA is TGCGCCAGCAGCTTGGCCAGTACCGGCCTAGCCAAAAACATTCAGTACTTC. Its protein product is CASSLASTGLAKNIQYF.